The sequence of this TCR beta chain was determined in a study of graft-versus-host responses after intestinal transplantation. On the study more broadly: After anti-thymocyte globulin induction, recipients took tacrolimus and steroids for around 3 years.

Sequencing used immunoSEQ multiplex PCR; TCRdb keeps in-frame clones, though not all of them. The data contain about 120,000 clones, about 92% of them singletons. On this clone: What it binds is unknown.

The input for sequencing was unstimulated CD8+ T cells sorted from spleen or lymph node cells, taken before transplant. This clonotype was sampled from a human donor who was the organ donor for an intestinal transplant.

CDR3 nucleotide sequence: TGTGCCAGCAGTTATACAGGGGGCGCGGCCGGGGAGCTGTTTTTT. This sequence encodes CASSYTGGAAGELFF. The V gene is TRBV6-5, the J gene TRBJ2-2, with 9 nucleotides matching TRBD1. The CDR3 consists of 15 residues. Germline CDR1 is MNHEY and CDR2 is SVGAGI. J gave up 6 bases and V 3 bases, and 5 bases lay outside the gene matches.